This T cell receptor beta chain was recovered during a study of OX40 agonist ivuxolimab in advanced cancers. Study at large: One patient with hepatocellular carcinoma and two with cutaneous melanoma, three in all, had partial responses.

The germline V gene has CDR1 SGHAT and CDR2 FQNNGV. Trimming took 0 bases from V and 4 from J, leaving 9 bases between them. There are 14 residues in the CDR3. Sampling of blood occurred at baseline, cycle 4 day 1, and cycle 7 day 1. This clone was counted a single time. Clones were read by immunoSEQ multiplex PCR, and TCRdb kept only the in-frame ones, dropping some. Counted here are 75,000 to 100,000 clones, 70% to 90% occurring once; the ten biggest clones make up roughly 0.5%. The chain is built from TRBV11-2 and TRBJ2-5; weak D call: TRBD1 (5 bases). This sequence originates from an adult with an advanced solid tumor such as melanoma, head and neck, liver or kidney cancer. Sequences were derived from CD4+ or CD8+ T cells sorted from blood, sampled in a trial of the OX40 agonist ivuxolimab. CDR3 protein: CASSLEGAGETQYF. For the CDR3, the DNA is TGTGCCAGCAGCTTAGAAGGGGCCGGAGAGACCCAGTACTTC.